The sequence of this T cell receptor (beta chain) was determined in a study of cytomegalovirus exposure and HLA in healthy donors (dated by TCRdb to the late 2010s). Describing the broader study: In an earlier analysis of 587 of the donors, 276 Gb of sequence data and 100 million or so unique TCR beta sequences from roughly 200 million T cells were reported. An early release that covered more than 550 HLA-typed donors contained about 290 gigabases of sequencing data and about 84 million unique TCR sequences. The genetic ancestry cluster associated with self-reported Caucasian donors included 80% to 90% of the roughly 400 genotyped donors. The aim of the study was to test whether cataloging public T cell receptors could identify signatures of past pathogen exposure. The T cell repertoires of 550 to 850 subjects were profiled by immunosequencing and related to cytomegalovirus serostatus. Along with the approximately 650-subject first cohort, a separate validation cohort of over a hundred different subjects was used. The study combined high-throughput TCR immunosequencing, statistical association of individual TCRs with disease status, and machine learning to predict cytomegalovirus infection status. In a later analysis, previously published TCR beta repertoires from about 670 donors were re-analyzed and high-resolution HLA genotyping was added so that TCR occurrence patterns could be studied. Rather than using new phenotypic data, the later analysis identified candidate immune exposures from TCR beta sequences and from how often those sequences occurred across donors. In an earlier analysis of 587 of the donors, high-throughput TCR beta sequencing was used to judge whether each TCR beta V gene segment behaved as functional or pseudogenic. Donor age, sex, ethnicity and CMV serostatus were compiled alongside the repertoire data. A later genetic analysis used genome-wide SNP genotypes for about 60% of the 666 donors, treating that subset as a discovery cohort. Every discovery cohort repertoire had been produced on one sequencing platform. Class I and class II HLA loci were covered by the typing at four-digit resolution. Typing coverage differed by locus: A, B, C, DRB1 and DQB1 were typed in roughly 620-630 donors, DQA1 in roughly 510, DPA1 in 600 to 610, and DPB1 in roughly 450. Because of strong linkage in the cohort, roughly five DR-DQ haplotypes were treated as single units for association and clustering. Among 300 to 500 genotyped donors of the cohort, an average of about 220,000 unique TCR beta nucleotide sequences was sequenced per donor, of which 15% to 20% were non-productive.

The cohort consisted of hundreds of healthy bone marrow donors. Cohort members were all nominally healthy when sampled, although unrecorded immune exposures were likely present. The donor tested CMV seronegative and was one of the 352 seronegative cohort members. Each donor provided a peripheral blood sample, and peripheral blood mononuclear cells were used for TCR beta sequencing. Genomic DNA extraction from the blood cell samples was performed with the Qiagen DNeasy Blood Extraction Kit. The library was produced with the immunoSEQ multiplex PCR assay. A mixture of 60 forward primers for TCR Vbeta segments and 13 reverse primers for TCR Jbeta segments was used in the multiplex PCR. A multiplex PCR assay on genomic DNA amplified the CDR3 region of rearranged TCR beta genes. On the Illumina HiSeq System, the amplified TCR beta libraries were sequenced as 87-base-pair reads. For the original study's pipeline: A later analysis tallied 75 million to 95 million unique TCR beta chains across the 610 or so repertoires, and around 10 million of those chains were shared by two or more donors. Raw reads were error-corrected and collapsed into unique sequences by a nearest-neighbor algorithm in which closely related sequences were merged to remove PCR and sequencing errors. Alignment of CDR3 sequences to IMGT reference sequences was used to assign V, D and J gene segments. For a sequence to be retained, a match of at least six nucleotides was required to both a V gene segment and a J gene segment. A rearrangement counted as productive if the CDR3 had no stop codons and remained in frame with V and J, and every other rearrangement counted as non-productive. CDR3 was defined by IMGT convention, running from the second conserved V-encoded cysteine to the conserved J-encoded phenylalanine. In an earlier analysis of some 550 of the donors, sequences lacking an unambiguous match to a single V gene segment were excluded. In an earlier analysis of approximately 500 of the donors, a V segment was called functional when productive rearrangements were above 56.7%, and segregating when the standard deviation between donors exceeded 5%. A statistical classification framework was built to diagnose cytomegalovirus status from the catalog of TCR beta chain sequences. In a later analysis, TCR nucleotide sequences were compared against IMGT/GENE-DB human TR gene sequences so that V and J genes could be assigned. A later analysis assigned CDR3 sequences and most-parsimonious VDJ recombination scenarios with the TCRdist pipeline. In a later analysis, each TCR beta chain was defined by its CDR3 amino acid sequence together with its V-gene family, and reads without a unique V-gene family were excluded. A later analysis removed 592 highly shared, low-generation-probability nucleotide sequences to deal with suspected cross-contamination and a sequencing artifact. For each public chain, a later analysis derived a clonal expansion index from normalized ranks of inferred template counts within each repertoire. In a later analysis, generation probabilities were computed using a VDJ recombination model fitted to out-of-frame rearrangements, and the results were checked against IGoR. Hypergeometric tests were used in a later analysis to score TCR-TCR, TCR-HLA and TCR-CMV co-occurrence, with a repertoire-size bias correction applied to the TCR pairs. In a later analysis, false discovery rates were estimated by permuting HLA or CMV assignments 20 times. In a later analysis, co-occurring TCRs were grouped using DBSCAN, with TCRdist sequence similarity added in when clustering inside HLA-allele-positive subsets. For co-occurrence clustering, repertoires with fewer than 30,000 or more than 120,000 public chains were excluded, along with four to six repertoires with anomalous nucleotide sharing. TCRdb re-hosts the immuneACCESS table, in-frame sequences only. Its copies lack some clones; in the studies checked, an unresolved V gene accounts for under half of them, and the cause for the rest is not known. V and J calls and clone size are copied from that table; D and trimming were computed from the DNA. The sample has about 140,000 clones on record, about 81% of them singletons. The top ten hold about 6.5% of the sample.

In the case of this clone: The specificity of this receptor is unknown. Base-call qualities are not available, and no considerably larger clone is one nucleotide away.

The CDR3 runs 18 residues from the cysteine to the phenylalanine. Only CDR3 DNA is held: 54 bases, read in frame from base 1. V and J lose 0 bases and 0 bases, and a span of 15 bases separates them. In the germline V gene, CDR1 corresponds to MNHNS and CDR2 to SASEGT. Results and caveats for the whole study, not just this receptor: In an earlier analysis of 587 of the donors, most TCR beta V segments appeared in productive rearrangements about 87% or about 30% of the time, broadly matching IMGT annotations. The study gave a list of 150 to 200 TCR beta chains associated with cytomegalovirus. For the cohort, immune exposure information was limited to CMV serostatus. The classifier was reported to diagnose cytomegalovirus status with high specificity and sensitivity in both the original cohort and the validation cohort. The presence/absence analyses assumed that sequencing depth was roughly uniform across donors, and that assumption may not be true. In a later analysis, most CMV-associated TCR beta chains were found to appear HLA-restricted, with HLA associations seemingly driven largely by CMV exposure. An association between a missense DCLRE1C variant and V-gene and J-gene trimming of TCR beta chains was found in a later genetic analysis and replicated in an independent cohort. Linkage disequilibrium might explain the correlated functional status among segregating V segments, but an unknown experimental factor could not be excluded. In vitro tests confirmed that three of the cytomegalovirus-associated TCR beta chains recognize cytomegalovirus antigens. A cluster of highly shared sequence variants was judged likely to represent a technical artifact of the sequencing pipeline. In a later analysis, TCR association rates were found to vary across HLA loci, with the most associated TCRs seen for DRB1 alleles and the fewest for HLA-C alleles. The earlier analysis of almost 600 of the donors excluded 15 to 20 rarely observed V segments, including chromosome 9 orphons, because counts were too low. The 87-base-pair reads could not distinguish some IMGT-functional V segments, including TRBV6-2 and TRBV6-3, so those segments were excluded. A later analysis found that HLA-associated TCR beta chains were more clonally expanded and had lower generation probabilities than equally common non-associated chains. A further reported finding was that TCR beta sequences accurately predicted the HLA-A and HLA-B alleles for most subjects in the first cohort. The authors suggested that the approach could potentially be generalized to other disease states and immunological phenotypes. Across donors, most TCR sequences were observed very rarely, whereas some public TCRs were present in many individuals. Because HLA typing was unavailable for some donors at each locus, only the typed subset was used in association tests. In this cohort, only TCR beta chains were sequenced, and detectable features were limited by the absence of alpha or paired-chain data. Assigning TCR associations to individual alleles was difficult when HLA alleles, especially DR and DQ, strongly co-occurred. Specific HLA alleles were associated with 18,000 or so TCR beta sequences at a false discovery rate of 0.05 in a later analysis. In a later genetic analysis, fewer N-insertions in productive TCRs were reported among donors in an Asian-associated ancestry cluster than the roughly 700-donor mean. According to a later analysis, parvovirus B19, influenza, CMV and Epstein-Barr virus appeared linked to several top co-occurrence clusters.

This receptor was taken from a young man in good health and CMV-seronegative. The chain employs TRBV6-1 and TRBJ1-5, with the D gene not clear enough to name. Sequenced material: PBMCs. The sequenced DNA: TGTGCCAGCAGTGAAGCGCACGGGAGTAGTTATAGCAATCAGCCCCAGCATTTT. It codes for CASSEAHGSSYSNQPQHF.